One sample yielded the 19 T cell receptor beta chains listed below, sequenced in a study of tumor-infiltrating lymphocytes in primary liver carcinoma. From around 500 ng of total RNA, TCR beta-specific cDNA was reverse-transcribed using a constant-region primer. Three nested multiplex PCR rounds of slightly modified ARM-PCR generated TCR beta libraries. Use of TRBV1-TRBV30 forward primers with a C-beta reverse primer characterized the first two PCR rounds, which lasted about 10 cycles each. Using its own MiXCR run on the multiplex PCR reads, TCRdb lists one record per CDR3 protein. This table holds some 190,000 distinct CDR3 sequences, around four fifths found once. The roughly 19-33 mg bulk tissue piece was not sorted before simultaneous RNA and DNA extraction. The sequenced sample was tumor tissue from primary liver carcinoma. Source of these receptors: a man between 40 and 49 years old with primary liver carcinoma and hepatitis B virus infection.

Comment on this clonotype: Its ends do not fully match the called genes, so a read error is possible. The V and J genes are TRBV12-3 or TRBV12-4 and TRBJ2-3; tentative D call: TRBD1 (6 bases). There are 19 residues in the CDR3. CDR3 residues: CASSLWKPGHPAETDTHYF. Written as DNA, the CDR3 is TGTGCCAGCAGTTTATGGAAGCCGGGACACCCAGCGGAAACAGATACGCATTATTTT.

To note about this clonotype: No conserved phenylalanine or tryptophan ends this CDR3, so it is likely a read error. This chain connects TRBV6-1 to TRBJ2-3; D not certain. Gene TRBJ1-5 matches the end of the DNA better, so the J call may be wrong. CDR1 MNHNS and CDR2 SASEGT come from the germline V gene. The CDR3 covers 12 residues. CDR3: CASSDWADTQHL. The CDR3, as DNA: TGTGCCAGCAGTGATTGGGCAGATACGCAGCATTTG.

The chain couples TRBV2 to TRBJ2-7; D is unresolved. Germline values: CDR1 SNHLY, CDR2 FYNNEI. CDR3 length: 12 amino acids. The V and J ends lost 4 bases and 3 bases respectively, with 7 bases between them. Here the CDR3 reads CASSVDVYEQYV. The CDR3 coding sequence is TGTGCCAGCAGTGTTGACGTCTACGAGCAGTACGTC.

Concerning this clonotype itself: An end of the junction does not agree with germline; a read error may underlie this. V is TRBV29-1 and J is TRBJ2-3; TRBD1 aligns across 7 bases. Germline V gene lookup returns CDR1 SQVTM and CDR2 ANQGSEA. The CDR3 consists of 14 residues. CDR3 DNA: TGTAGCGTTCAACAGGGGACCCCCACAGGTACGCAGTATTTT. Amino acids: CSVQQGTPTGTQYF.

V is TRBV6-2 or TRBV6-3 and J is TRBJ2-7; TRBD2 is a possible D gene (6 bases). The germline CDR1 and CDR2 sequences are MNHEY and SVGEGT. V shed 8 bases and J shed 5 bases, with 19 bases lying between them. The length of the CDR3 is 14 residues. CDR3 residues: CASGLRERAHEQYF. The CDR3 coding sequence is TGTGCCAGCGGCCTCCGGGAGAGGGCACACGAGCAGTACTTC.

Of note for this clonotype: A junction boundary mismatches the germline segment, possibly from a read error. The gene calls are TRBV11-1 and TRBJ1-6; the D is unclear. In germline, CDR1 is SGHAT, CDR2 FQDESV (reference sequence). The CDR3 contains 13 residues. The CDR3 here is CANSRALVSPLQF. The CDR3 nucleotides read TGTGCCAACAGCCGGGCACTGGTTTCACCCCTCCAGTTT.

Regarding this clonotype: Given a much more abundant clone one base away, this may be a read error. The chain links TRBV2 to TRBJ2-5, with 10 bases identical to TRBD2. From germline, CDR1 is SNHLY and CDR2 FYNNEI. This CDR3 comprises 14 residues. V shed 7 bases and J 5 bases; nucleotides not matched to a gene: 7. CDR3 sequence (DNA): TGTGCCAGCAATGGCCCAGCGGGAGGGGAGACCCAGTACTTC. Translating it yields CASNGPAGGETQYF. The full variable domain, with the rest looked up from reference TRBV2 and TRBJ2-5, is EPEVTQTPSHQVTQMGQEVILRCVPISNHLYFYWYRQILGQKVEFLVSFYNNEISEKSEIFDDQFSVERPDGSNFTLKIRSTKLEDSAMYFCASNGPAGGETQYFGPGTRLLVL.

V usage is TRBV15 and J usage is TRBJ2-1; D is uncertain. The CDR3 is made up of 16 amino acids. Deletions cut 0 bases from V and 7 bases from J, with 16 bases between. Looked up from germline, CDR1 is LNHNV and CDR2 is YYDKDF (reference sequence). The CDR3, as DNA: TGTGCCACCAGCAGAGAACGAGACCAAACCTGGAATGAGCAGTTCTTC. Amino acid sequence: CATSRERDQTWNEQFF. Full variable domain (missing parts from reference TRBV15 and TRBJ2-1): DAMVIQNPRYQVTQFGKPVTLSCSQTLNHNVMYWYQQKSSQAPKLLFHYYDKDFNNEADTPDNFQSRRPNTSFCFLDIRSPGLGDTAMYLCATSRERDQTWNEQFFGPGTRLTVL.

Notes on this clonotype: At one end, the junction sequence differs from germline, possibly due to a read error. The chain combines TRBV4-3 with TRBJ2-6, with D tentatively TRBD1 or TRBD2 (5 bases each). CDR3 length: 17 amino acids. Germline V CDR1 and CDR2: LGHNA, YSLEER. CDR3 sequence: CAGSQDGSGRGVNVLTF. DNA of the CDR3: TGCGCCGGCAGCCAAGATGGGTCAGGGCGAGGGGTCAACGTCCTGACTTTC.

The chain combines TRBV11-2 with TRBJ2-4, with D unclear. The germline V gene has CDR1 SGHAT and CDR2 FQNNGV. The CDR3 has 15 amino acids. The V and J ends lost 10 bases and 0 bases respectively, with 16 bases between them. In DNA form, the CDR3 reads TGTGCCAACACCACTTCGACTGTAGCCAAAAACATTCAGTACTTC. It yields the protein CANTTSTVAKNIQYF.

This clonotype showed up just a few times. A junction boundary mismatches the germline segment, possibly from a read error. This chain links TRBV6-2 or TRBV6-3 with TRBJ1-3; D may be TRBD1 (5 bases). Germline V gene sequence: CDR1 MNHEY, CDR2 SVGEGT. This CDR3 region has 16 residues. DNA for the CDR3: TGTGCCAGCATGACGGCAGGGATTTACTCTGGTAACACCATATATTTT. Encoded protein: CASMTAGIYSGNTIYF.

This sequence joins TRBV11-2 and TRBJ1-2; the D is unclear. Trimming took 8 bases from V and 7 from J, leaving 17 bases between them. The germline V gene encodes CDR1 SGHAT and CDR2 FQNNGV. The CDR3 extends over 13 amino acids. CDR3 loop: CASDLTGVSGYTF. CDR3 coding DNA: TGTGCCAGCGACTTAACGGGAGTATCTGGCTACACCTTC.

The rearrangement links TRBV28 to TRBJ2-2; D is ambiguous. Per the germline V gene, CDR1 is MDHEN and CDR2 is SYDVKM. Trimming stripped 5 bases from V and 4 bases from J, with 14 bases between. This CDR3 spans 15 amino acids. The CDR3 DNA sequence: TGTGCCAGCAGTCCTGTGGAGACTTTCACCGGGGAGCTGTTTTTT. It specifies CASSPVETFTGELFF. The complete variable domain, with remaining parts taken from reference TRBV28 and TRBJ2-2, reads DVKVTQSSRYLVKRTGEKVFLECVQDMDHENMFWYRQDPGLGLRLIYFSYDVKMKEKGDIPEGYSVSREKKERFSLILESASTNQTSMYLCASSPVETFTGELFFGEGSRLTVL.

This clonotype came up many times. The CDR3 DNA follows: TGTGCCAGCAGCCAACACCTCGGGACGGGTAACAATGAGCAGTTCTTC. It translates to CASSQHLGTGNNEQFF. The chain couples TRBV4-2 to TRBJ2-1, with D tentatively TRBD1 or TRBD2 (5 bases each). In germline, CDR1 is LGHNA, CDR2 YNFKEQ. The length of the CDR3 is 16 residues. V lost 2 bases, J lost 5 bases, and 16 bases lay in between.

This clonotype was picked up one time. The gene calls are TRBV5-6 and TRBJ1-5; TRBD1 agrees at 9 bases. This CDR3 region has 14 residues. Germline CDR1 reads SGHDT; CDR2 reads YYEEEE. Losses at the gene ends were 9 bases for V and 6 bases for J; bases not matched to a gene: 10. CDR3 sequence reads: CANRYGQGSQPQHF. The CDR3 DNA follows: TGTGCCAACAGATACGGACAGGGGAGTCAGCCCCAGCATTTT.

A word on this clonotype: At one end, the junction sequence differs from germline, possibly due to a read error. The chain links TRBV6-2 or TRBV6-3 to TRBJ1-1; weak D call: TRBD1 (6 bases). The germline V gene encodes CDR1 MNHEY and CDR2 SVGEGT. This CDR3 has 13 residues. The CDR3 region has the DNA TGTGCCAGCAGTCGACAGGATTACACTGAAACTTTCTTT. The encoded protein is CASSRQDYTETFF.

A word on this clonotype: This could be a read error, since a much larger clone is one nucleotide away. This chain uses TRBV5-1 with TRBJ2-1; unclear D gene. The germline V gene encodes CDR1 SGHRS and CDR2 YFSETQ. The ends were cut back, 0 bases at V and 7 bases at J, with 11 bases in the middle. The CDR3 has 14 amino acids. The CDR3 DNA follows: TGCGCCAGCAGCTTGGTACGCCCCACGAATGAGCAGTTCTTC. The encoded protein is CASSLVRPTNEQFF.

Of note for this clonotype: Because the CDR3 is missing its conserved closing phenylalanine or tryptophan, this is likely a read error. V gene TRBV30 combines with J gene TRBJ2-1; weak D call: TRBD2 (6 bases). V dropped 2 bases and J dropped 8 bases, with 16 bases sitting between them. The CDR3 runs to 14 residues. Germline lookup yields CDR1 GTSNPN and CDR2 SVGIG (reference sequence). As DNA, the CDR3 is TGTGCCTGGAGTAGTGGGAGGTGGTTATATGAGCAGTTCTAC. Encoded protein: CAWSSGRWLYEQFY.

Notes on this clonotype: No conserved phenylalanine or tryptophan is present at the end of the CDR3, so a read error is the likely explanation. The CDR3 loop reads CATRRPRSGAKVLTY. CDR3 sequence (DNA): TGTGCCACCCGGCGGCCGCGCTCTGGGGCCAAGGTCCTGACTTAC. This chain uses TRBV11-2 with TRBJ2-6; the D gene is possibly TRBD1 (5 bases). This CDR3 is 15 amino acids long. Germline-derived CDR1 and CDR2 are SGHAT and FQNNGV.